This TCR beta chain was identified during a study of T cell responses to AZD1222 COVID-19 vaccine. Germline CDR1 reads LGHNT; CDR2 reads FRNRAP. The CDR3 contains 17 residues. With 1 base removed from V and 0 bases from J, the gap between germline ends came to 13 bases. The data were produced by immunoSEQ multiplex PCR, yet TCRdb's version contains in-frame clones alone and is incomplete. The sample gives 200,000 or so clones, roughly 91% of which show up once; roughly 1% is in the top ten. The specimen comprised peripheral blood, sampled on day 0 of MenACWY control vaccination. The V gene is TRBV12-5, the J gene TRBJ1-3, with D maybe TRBD1 (5 bases). This clonotype was obtained from an adult in good health. The CDR3 reads CASGLGDAGLSGNTIYF. The DNA of the CDR3 is TGTGCTAGTGGTTTGGGGGATGCGGGGCTCTCTGGAAACACCATATATTTT. Using reference TRBV12-5 and TRBJ1-3 for the parts outside the CDR3, the full variable domain is DARVTQTPRHKVTEMGQEVTMRCQPILGHNTVFWYRQTMMQGLELLAYFRNRAPLDDSGMPKDRFSAEMPDATLATLKIQPSEPRDSAVYFCASGLGDAGLSGNTIYFGEGSWLTVV.